What follows are 13 T cell receptor beta chains derived from one specimen sequenced in a study of T cell responses to AZD1222 COVID-19 vaccine. TCRdb's copy holds only in-frame clones and misses some; the assay was immunoSEQ multiplex PCR. This table holds 14,000 or so clones, approximately 84% found once. Source: peripheral blood, taken 28 days after the second AZD1222 dose. The source is an adult who received the AZD1222 COVID-19 vaccine.

This chain joins TRBV4-2 and TRBJ1-1, with 9 bases matching TRBD1. With 4 bases clipped from V and 5 bases from J, the junction kept 11 bases outside the gene matches. The CDR3 has 16 residues. Germline CDR1 is LGHNA and CDR2 is YNFKEQ. The CDR3 sequence is CASSRKTQGAGTEAFF. Written as DNA, the CDR3 is TGTGCCAGCAGCCGTAAAACACAGGGGGCAGGGACTGAAGCTTTCTTT.

This clone was seen a few times. The CDR3 nucleotides read TGTGCCTGGACCCCGGGACAGGAGAGCTCCTATAATTCACCCCTCCACTTT. As protein: CAWTPGQESSYNSPLHF. The chain combines TRBV30 with TRBJ1-6; 8 bases agree with TRBD1. Germline assignment: CDR1 GTSNPN and CDR2 SVGIG (reference sequence). V lost 4 bases and J lost 0; bases outside the gene matches: 8. The CDR3 contains 17 residues.

V and J are TRBV7-3 and TRBJ2-3; unclear D gene. CDR3 size: 15 residues. Germline CDR1 reads SGHTA; CDR2 reads FQGTGA. V lost 1 base, J lost 2 bases, and 10 bases lay in between. CDR3 sequence: CASSLNPTNTDTQYF. DNA of the CDR3: TGTGCCAGCAGCTTAAACCCGACCAACACAGATACGCAGTATTTT.

V is TRBV9 and J is TRBJ2-7, with 8 bases aligning to TRBD1. Germline CDR1 is SGDLS and CDR2 is YYNGEE. V gave up 4 bases and J gave up 2 bases; unmatched junction bases: 5. This CDR3 region has 14 residues. The CDR3 region is CASSTGQGPYEQYF. In DNA form, the CDR3 reads TGTGCCAGCAGCACCGGACAGGGACCCTACGAGCAGTACTTC.

This clone was seen a handful of times. This chain links TRBV2 with TRBJ1-2; TRBD1 is a possible D gene (6 bases). CDR1 is SNHLY and CDR2 is FYNNEI in the germline V gene. There are 14 residues in the CDR3. The germline V and J ends were trimmed by 7 bases and 4 bases, with 16 bases remaining between them. CDR3 bases: TGTGCCAGCAAAAGCAGGGGTGATACCTATGGCTACACCTTC. It yields the protein CASKSRGDTYGYTF.

The gene calls are TRBV4-2 and TRBJ1-6; possible D gene TRBD1, 6 bases. Germline V gene data show CDR1 as LGHNA and CDR2 as YNFKEQ. The V end lost 1 base, the J end lost 8 bases, and 18 bases lay between the germline ends. This CDR3 has 17 residues. The CDR3 reads CASSQGTGSRGYSPLHF. In DNA, the CDR3 is TGTGCCAGCAGCCAAGGAACAGGGTCGCGTGGTTATTCACCCCTCCACTTT.

The rearrangement links TRBV19 to TRBJ2-7, with D maybe TRBD1 (6 bases). CDR1 is LNHDA and CDR2 is SQIVND in the germline V gene (reference sequence). V lost 1 base to trimming and J lost 4 bases, with 11 bases between them. CDR3 length: 14 residues. The CDR3 DNA follows: TGTGCCAGTAGTATAGTGGCCAGGGGTTACGAGCAGTACTTC. It is translated as CASSIVARGYEQYF.

This clone was picked up a small number of times. The rearrangement joins TRBV30 to TRBJ1-5; the D is unclear. The CDR3 loop spans 13 amino acids. Germline V gives CDR1 GTSNPN, CDR2 SVGIG (reference sequence). V was shortened by 4 bases and J by 2 bases, with 9 bases between the two germline ends. CDR3 region: CAWTGNGNQPQHF. The DNA of the CDR3 is TGTGCCTGGACCGGAAATGGCAATCAGCCCCAGCATTTT.

The chain links TRBV24-1 to TRBJ1-2; D gene uncertain. This CDR3 comprises 11 residues. V was clipped by 4 bases and J by 5 bases, with 4 bases between them. Germline V gene lookup returns CDR1 KGHDR and CDR2 SFDVKD. The CDR3 nucleotides are TGTGCCACCAGTGACGGGTATGGCTACACCTTC. It is translated as CATSDGYGYTF.

This sequence joins TRBV7-6 and TRBJ2-3, with 10 bases fitting TRBD2. Germline V gene lookup returns CDR1 SGHVS and CDR2 FNYEAQ. With 5 bases clipped from V and 1 base from J, the junction kept 3 bases outside the gene matches. CDR3 length equals 15 residues. CDR3 coding DNA: TGTGCCAGCAGCAATCTAGCGGGGGGCACAGATACGCAGTATTTT. It specifies CASSNLAGGTDTQYF.

V is TRBV28 and J is TRBJ2-5; tentatively, D is TRBD1 or TRBD2 (5 bases each). The germline V gene has CDR1 MDHEN and CDR2 SYDVKM. The CDR3 consists of 14 residues. Trimming left V 6 bases short and J 3 bases short, with 14 bases between. CDR3 bases: TGTGCCAGCAGCTCCGGGACGGTAAAAGAGACCCAGTACTTC. It is translated as CASSSGTVKETQYF.

The V gene is TRBV7-3, the J gene TRBJ2-5, with D possibly matching TRBD2 (6 bases). The CDR3 sequence is 14 residues long. Trimming left V 3 bases short and J 5 bases short, with 13 bases between. In germline, CDR1 is SGHTA, CDR2 FQGTGA. This CDR3 is CASSFSGIGETQYF. Here the CDR3 DNA reads TGTGCCAGCAGCTTTAGCGGTATCGGGGAGACCCAGTACTTC.

The chain couples TRBV11-1 to TRBJ2-5; possibly TRBD1 or TRBD2 for D (5 bases each). Germline V gene data show CDR1 as SGHAT and CDR2 as FQDESV (reference sequence). V was pared by 3 bases and J by 4 bases, with 12 bases between. The length of the CDR3 is 14 residues. The CDR3 coding sequence is TGTGCCAGCAGCTTTGGGGGTATGGGAGAGACCCAGTACTTC. Protein product: CASSFGGMGETQYF.